What follows are 27 T cell receptor beta chains derived from one specimen sequenced in a study of T cells in women clearing cervical HPV infection. TCRdb's copy holds only in-frame clones and misses some; the assay was immunoSEQ multiplex PCR. The ten most abundant clones cover 6.5% to 8% of a sample with tens of thousands of clones. Sequenced input: blood buffy coat. These receptors were obtained from a woman aged 18 to 69 with a cervical HPV16 infection that either progressed to CIN3+ or cleared (not recorded which).

Note on this clone: The CDR3 goes on 3 residues after the read ends, and that part is filled in from the germline J gene. This rearrangement joins TRBV7-8 to TRBJ2-5; TRBD2 aligns across 10 bases. After removal of 2 bases from V and 1 base from J, the junction contained 4 bases not matched to a gene. CDR3 length: 16 amino acids. CDR1 and CDR2 (germline): SGHVS, FQNEAQ. The sequenced CDR3 bases are TGTGCCAGCAGCTTAATTGGACTAGCGGTCCAAGAGACC. The encoded protein is CASSLIGLAVQET. In full, the CDR3 is CASSLIGLAVQETQYF.

In regard to this clone: Sequencing ends 3 residues short of the CDR3 end; the germline J gene provides the rest. The V and J genes are TRBV5-1 and TRBJ1-1, with 9 positions matching TRBD1. Germline V CDR1 and CDR2: SGHRS, YFSETQ. The CDR3 has 15 residues. The V and J ends lost 0 bases and 5 bases, in that order; junction bases with no gene match: 5. The CDR3 bases that were read are TGCGCCAGCAGCTTGGTGTACAGGGGGCAGACTGAA. It specifies CASSLVYRGQTE. The CDR3 reads in full as CASSLVYRGQTEAFF.

In regard to this clone: The read comes to an end 3 residues before the CDR3 does, leaving the germline J gene to fill in the end. This rearrangement joins TRBV28 to TRBJ2-7; 10 nucleotides match TRBD2. The CDR3 spans 16 residues. Germline lookup yields CDR1 MDHEN and CDR2 SYDVKM. V shed 3 bases, J shed 2 bases, and the junction held 7 bases outside the gene matches. CDR3 DNA, as far as it was read: TGTGCCAGCAGTTTTTTTGAACTAGCGGGAACCTACGAG. Translated, it gives CASSFFELAGTYE. The entire CDR3 protein reads CASSFFELAGTYEQYF.

A remark on this clone: The CDR3 end falls 3 residues outside the read, so it is completed with the germline J gene. This sequence joins TRBV20-1 and TRBJ2-3; TRBD2 might be the D (6 bases). The germline V gene encodes CDR1 DFQATT and CDR2 SNEGSKA (reference sequence). This CDR3 comprises 16 residues. Trimming shortened V by 0 bases and J by 5 bases, and 18 bases separated the two germline ends. The CDR3 bases that were read are TGCAGTGCTAGAGAAGGTAGCGGCCATGGAGGAGATACG. Its protein product is CSAREGSGHGGDT. The whole CDR3 protein is CSAREGSGHGGDTQYF.

As concerns this clone: The missing CDR3 end, 3 residues past where the read stops, is filled in from the germline J gene. The rearrangement uses TRBV2 and TRBJ1-6; D is uncertain. The CDR3 has 16 amino acids. The V gene's germline CDR1 is SNHLY and CDR2 FYNNEI. With 2 bases removed from V and 6 bases from J, the gap between germline ends came to 14 bases. The CDR3 region is CASSERRGGGNSPLHF. CDR3 DNA, as far as it was read: TGTGCCAGCAGTGAAAGACGTGGCGGAGGTAATTCACCC. Looking up the rest from reference TRBV2 and TRBJ1-6 gives the full variable domain: EPEVTQTPSHQVTQMGQEVILRCVPISNHLYFYWYRQILGQKVEFLVSFYNNEISEKSEIFDDQFSVERPDGSNFTLKIRSTKLEDSAMYFCASSERRGGGNSPLHFGNGTRLTVT.

A note on this clone: The CDR3 end is not reached by the read, which stops 3 residues before it; the germline J gene fills it in. The chain employs TRBV10-3 and TRBJ1-2; TRBD1 aligns across 9 bases. Looked up from germline, CDR1 is ENHRY and CDR2 is SYGVKD. The length of the CDR3 is 13 residues. Trimming took 3 bases from V and 6 from J; bases not matched to a gene: 2. Partial CDR3 DNA: TGTGCCATCAGTGAAAGACAGGGGGATGGC. It codes for CAISERQGDG. The full-length CDR3 reads as CAISERQGDGYTF.

This CDR3 is CASSPGETQYF. The sequenced CDR3 bases are TGTGCCAGCTCACCCGGGGAGACC. V and J are TRBV18 and TRBJ2-5; no definite D call. The read terminates 3 residues ahead of where the CDR3 ends, so the germline J gene completes it. CDR1 is KGHSH and CDR2 is LQKENI in the germline V gene. Trimming removed 3 bases at V and 5 bases at J, with 4 bases between. The CDR3 has 11 residues.

With respect to this clone: The DNA ends 3 residues before the CDR3 does, and the rest of the CDR3 is filled in from the germline J gene. The V gene is TRBV6-1, the J gene TRBJ1-4; D gene ambiguous. Germline CDR1 MNHNS, CDR2 SASEGT. This CDR3 region has 13 residues. This CDR3 is CASSETNDSPLFF. The sequenced part of the CDR3 DNA is TGTGCCAGCAGTGAAACCAACGACTCACCA.

By frequency, this clone is medium-sized. This CDR3 reads CASAAASGGASKNIQYF. CDR3 DNA (partial): TGTGCTAGTGCCGCCGCTAGCGGGGGGGCCTCAAAAAACATT. The V call is TRBV12-5, the J call TRBJ2-4, with 12 bases that match TRBD2. The read is 3 residues too short to cover the CDR3 end, so that end is filled in from the germline J gene. The germline V gene encodes CDR1 LGHNT and CDR2 FRNRAP. Trimming cost V 7 bases and J 4 bases; bases outside gene matches: 11. The CDR3 is made up of 17 amino acids.

A note on this clone: Read data end 3 residues before the CDR3 end; the end is taken from the germline J gene. This chain connects TRBV7-2 to TRBJ2-7; the D is unclear. The CDR3 covers 13 residues. Germline-derived CDR1 and CDR2 are SGHTA and FQGNSA. Trimming shortened V by 5 bases and J by 2 bases, and 10 bases separated the two germline ends. The CDR3 reads CASSPSEPYEQYF. The sequenced CDR3 bases are TGTGCCAGCAGCCCAAGCGAGCCCTACGAG.

In the case of this clone: Read coverage stops 3 residues before the CDR3 terminus; the germline J gene supplies the remainder. The rearrangement uses TRBV30 and TRBJ2-7; 8 bases fit TRBD1. V was clipped by 5 bases and J by 4 bases; unmatched bases: 7. Germline V lookup: CDR1 GTSNPN, CDR2 SVGIG (reference sequence). The CDR3 is made up of 13 amino acids. CDR3 DNA, as far as it was read: TGTGCCTGGGTCGGACAGGGAGAATACGAG. Its protein product is CAWVGQGEYE. The entire CDR3 reads CAWVGQGEYEQYF.

As for this clone: The missing CDR3 end, 3 residues past where the read stops, is filled in from the germline J gene. Other DNA variants within this sample encode the same CDR3. The gene calls are TRBV5-6 and TRBJ1-2; 7 nucleotides match TRBD1. The CDR3 runs 12 residues. The V gene's germline CDR1 is SGHDT and CDR2 YYEEEE. The V segment lost 4 bases and the J segment 6 bases; nucleotides outside the gene matches: 3. CDR3 in amino acids: CASSPDRDGYTF. Partial CDR3 DNA: TGTGCCAGCAGCCCCGACAGGGATGGC.

Turning to this clone: The read ends 3 residues before the CDR3 terminus; that terminus is restored from the germline J gene. The V call is TRBV5-1, the J call TRBJ1-5; D remains unclear. The CDR3 is made up of 13 amino acids. V lost 0 bases to trimming and J lost 6 bases, with 7 bases between them. Germline-derived CDR1 and CDR2 are SGHRS and YFSETQ. CDR3 amino acids: CASSLEGFQPQHF. The CDR3 DNA, read in part, is TGCGCCAGCAGCTTGGAGGGTTTTCAGCCC.

The CDR3 sequence: CSATKTRGYTEAFF. CDR3 DNA (partial): TGCAGTGCTACCAAGACCAGGGGGTACACTGAA. V gene TRBV20-1 combines with J gene TRBJ1-1; 7 bases are a match to TRBD1. The CDR3 end lies 3 residues beyond the end of the read and is filled in from the germline J gene. CDR1 is DFQATT and CDR2 is SNEGSKA in the germline V gene (reference sequence). The CDR3 length is 14 residues. Unmatched junction bases numbered 8, after V lost 4 bases and J lost 3 bases.

Worth noting for this clone: The CDR3 end falls 3 residues outside the read, so it is completed with the germline J gene. The rearrangement joins TRBV7-8 to TRBJ1-2; no reliable D call. Germline CDR1 and CDR2: SGHVS and FQNEAQ. The CDR3 contains 16 residues. The CDR3 here is CASSFLAGGSLYDYTF. Incomplete CDR3 DNA: TGTGCCAGCAGCTTCTTAGCGGGAGGCTCCCTTTACGAC.

On this clone: The read ends 3 residues early relative to the CDR3; the germline J gene fills the gap. The chain carries TRBV30 and TRBJ2-3, with 7 bases lining up with TRBD1. Trimming removed 5 bases from V and 5 bases from J; junction bases left unmatched: 13. Germline V CDR1 and CDR2: GTSNPN, SVGIG (reference sequence). The CDR3 runs 15 residues. CDR3 amino acids: CAWSGTEKSGDTQYF. CDR3 bases read: TGTGCCTGGTCCGGGACAGAAAAGTCGGGAGATACG.

In regard to this clone: The read gets to within 3 residues of the CDR3 end, and the germline J gene fills in the rest. The V gene is TRBV19, the J gene TRBJ1-4; 10 nucleotides align to TRBD1. The V gene's germline CDR1 is LNHDA and CDR2 SQIVND (reference sequence). V lost 7 bases, J lost 7 bases, and 9 bases stayed unmatched. This CDR3 comprises 15 residues. The CDR3 bases that were read are TGTGCCAGTACCTCCCGGGGACAGGGGAGTGAAAAA. Translating it yields CASTSRGQGSEK. The entire CDR3 reads CASTSRGQGSEKLFF.

As to this clone: The DNA ends 3 residues before the CDR3 does, and the rest of the CDR3 is filled in from the germline J gene. V gene TRBV19 combines with J gene TRBJ2-3; TRBD2 is a possible D gene (6 bases). The ends were cut back, 5 bases at V and 2 bases at J, with 20 bases in the middle. The germline V gene has CDR1 LNHDA and CDR2 SQIVND (reference sequence). The length of the CDR3 is 17 residues. The CDR3 protein is CASSEVAEVGNTDTQYF. CDR3 DNA, as far as it was read: TGTGCCAGTAGTGAGGTAGCGGAGGTGGGGAACACAGATACG.

Regarding this clone: The read stops 3 residues short of the end of the CDR3; the missing end is completed from the germline J gene. Within the sample, other DNA sequences also encode this same CDR3. The J gene is TRBJ1-3, the V gene TRBV7-8; the D gene is possibly TRBD1 (5 bases). The germline CDR1 and CDR2 sequences are SGHVS and FQNEAQ. This CDR3 is built from 14 residues. The V end lost 7 bases, the J end lost 0 bases, and 10 bases lay between the germline ends. The CDR3: CASTRGSSGNTIYF. The sequenced part of the CDR3 DNA is TGTGCCAGCACGAGGGGCAGCTCTGGAAACACC.

Note on this clone: The read halts 3 residues ahead of the CDR3 end, with the missing end drawn from the germline J gene. The chain joins TRBV28 to TRBJ2-2; 9 bases fit TRBD1. In germline, CDR1 is MDHEN, CDR2 SYDVKM. This CDR3 is 15 amino acids long. V was pared by 5 bases and J by 3 bases, with 4 bases of the junction left unmatched. CDR3 loop: CASSPGTGHTGELFF. The sequenced part of the CDR3 DNA is TGTGCCAGCAGTCCCGGGACAGGGCACACCGGGGAG.

CDR3 DNA (partial): TGCGCCAGCAGCTTGAATCCCGCGGGAGTCTATGGC. Translating gives CASSLNPAGVYG. The complete CDR3 sequence is CASSLNPAGVYGYTF. This chain uses TRBV5-1 with TRBJ1-2; D is unresolved. The read terminates 3 residues ahead of where the CDR3 ends, so the germline J gene completes it. Trimming left V 1 base short and J 4 bases short, with 14 bases between. This CDR3 is 15 amino acids long. Germline assignment: CDR1 SGHRS and CDR2 YFSETQ.

CDR3 protein: CASSRGQGNYTF. The covered CDR3 bases are TGTGCCAGCTCCCGCGGACAGGGTAAC. V and J are TRBV18 and TRBJ1-2; 8 bases are a match to TRBD1. The CDR3 goes on 3 residues after the read ends, and that part is filled in from the germline J gene. Germline V gene lookup returns CDR1 KGHSH and CDR2 LQKENI. This CDR3 comprises 12 residues. The complete variable domain, with remaining parts taken from reference TRBV18 and TRBJ1-2, reads NAGVMQNPRHLVRRRGQEARLRCSPMKGHSHVYWYRQLPEEGLKFMVYLQKENIIDESGMPKERFSAEFPKEGPSILRIQQVVRGDSAAYFCASSRGQGNYTFGSGTRLTVV.

With regard to this clone: The read is 3 residues too short to cover the CDR3 end, so that end is filled in from the germline J gene. This sequence joins TRBV5-1 and TRBJ2-1, with D perhaps TRBD2 (6 bases). CDR1 and CDR2 from the germline V gene are SGHRS and YFSETQ. The germline V and J ends were trimmed by 4 bases and 0 bases, with 14 bases remaining between them. CDR3 length: 16 amino acids. The CDR3: CASSPGGTSSYNEQFF. Partial CDR3 DNA: TGCGCCAGCAGCCCCGGGGGTACTAGCTCCTACAATGAG.

Here the CDR3 reads CAWSSQVDGEAFF. CDR3 DNA, as far as it was read: TGTGCCTGGAGTAGTCAGGTTGATGGGGAA. The chain combines TRBV30 with TRBJ1-1; D is uncertain. The read gets to within 3 residues of the CDR3 end, and the germline J gene fills in the rest. The CDR3 is 13 residues long. CDR1 is GTSNPN, CDR2 SVGIG, per germline (reference sequence).

As to this clone: The sequence runs out 3 residues before the end of the CDR3; the remainder is reconstructed from the germline J gene. V usage is TRBV2 and J usage is TRBJ2-7; 9 bases map to TRBD2. CDR3 length equals 13 residues. Germline V lookup: CDR1 SNHLY, CDR2 FYNNEI. Trimming removed 6 bases from V and 4 bases from J; junction bases left unmatched: 4. CDR3 residues: CASRSSGVYEQYF. The CDR3 bases that were read are TGTGCCAGCAGGTCTAGCGGGGTTTACGAG.

Details on this clone: The read terminates 3 residues before the CDR3 end, so the remaining end is supplied by the germline J gene. V gene TRBV7-2 combines with J gene TRBJ1-1, with D maybe TRBD1 (5 bases). Looked up from germline, CDR1 is SGHTA and CDR2 is FQGNSA. Between the trimmed V and J ends, which lost 3 bases and 3 bases, there was a span of 11 bases. CDR3 length: 14 amino acids. The CDR3 spells CASSLSGGYTEAFF. CDR3 bases read: TGTGCCAGCAGCTTGTCGGGGGGGTACACTGAA.

Of note for this clone: The read terminates 3 residues ahead of where the CDR3 ends, so the germline J gene completes it. V is TRBV2 and J is TRBJ2-1, with D tentatively TRBD2 (6 bases). This CDR3 is 14 amino acids long. Trimming took off 2 bases at V and 8 bases at J, with 13 bases between the two ends. Germline V gene data show CDR1 as SNHLY and CDR2 as FYNNEI. The CDR3 sequence is CASSERGGADEQFF. The part of the CDR3 DNA that was read is TGTGCCAGCAGTGAAAGAGGAGGGGCGGATGAG.